This TCR beta chain was sequenced in a study of CD8+CD57+ T cells in acquired aplastic anemia. Looking at the study overall: Mean yield of DNA from sorted CD4+ and CD8+ cells was approximately 3 ug.

The germline V and J ends were trimmed by 2 bases and 2 bases, with 12 bases remaining between them. Germline loops: CDR1 SGHTA, CDR2 FQGNSA. The CDR3 has 15 amino acids. Using genomic DNA as the template, TCR beta VDJ and CDR3 profiling was carried out. TCRdb independently ran MiXCR on the reads; one entry per CDR3 protein. The data show about 470,000 distinct CDR3 sequences, under 40% seen once. An expansion of CD8+CD57+ cells by flow cytometry had been shown in patients chosen for sequencing. Patients, without exception, had severe acquired aplastic anemia. This chain joins TRBV7-2 and TRBJ1-2; D might be TRBD1 (6 bases). The sequence derives from a human donor with aplastic anemia. The sequencing sample was made of sorted CD4+, CD8+, or CD8+CD57+ T cells (not recorded which) from PBMCs. Written as DNA, the CDR3 is TGTGCCAGCAGCTTACAGAGGGGGGCCAACTATGGCTACACCTTC. Amino acid sequence: CASSLQRGANYGYTF.